This T cell receptor (beta chain) was identified during a study of blood T cell repertoires in COVID-19. Two negative PCRs, clearance, or symptom resolution characterized the recovered Cohort 3 donors. Source study methods: Reference gene primers were amplified, and this amplification served to estimate nucleated cell counts. TCRdb's copy holds only in-frame clones and misses some; the assay was immunoSEQ multiplex PCR. That table gives V, J and clone size, and the DNA gave D and trimming. Among 300,000 to 400,000 clones listed, around 86% were seen once. This receptor was obtained from a man in his 60s who had recovered from COVID-19. Sample: PBMCs or T cells enriched from blood (not recorded which).

The CDR3 reads CASSWTSGRGYEQYF. For the CDR3, the DNA is TGTGCCAGCAGTTGGACTAGCGGGAGAGGCTACGAGCAGTACTTC. This chain uses TRBV6-5 with TRBJ2-7; 13 bases align to TRBD2. Per germline, CDR1 MNHEY and CDR2 SVGAGI. Germline trimming cut 4 bases from V and 3 bases from J; bases unmatched to any gene: 3. The CDR3 has 15 residues.